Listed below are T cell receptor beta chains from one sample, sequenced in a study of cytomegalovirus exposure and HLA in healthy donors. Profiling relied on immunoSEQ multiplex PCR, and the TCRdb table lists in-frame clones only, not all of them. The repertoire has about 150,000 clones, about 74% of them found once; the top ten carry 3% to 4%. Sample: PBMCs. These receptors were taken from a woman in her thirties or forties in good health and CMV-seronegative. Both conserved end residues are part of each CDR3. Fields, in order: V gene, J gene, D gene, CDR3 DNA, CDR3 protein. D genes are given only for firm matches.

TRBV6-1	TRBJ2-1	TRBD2	TGTGCCAGCAGTGAAGAAATAGCGGGAGCGTACAATGAGCAGTTCTTC	CASSEEIAGAYNEQFF
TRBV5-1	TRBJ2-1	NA	TGCGCCAGCAGCTTGGGGGGCGCCTCCTACAATGAGCAGTTCTTC	CASSLGGASYNEQFF
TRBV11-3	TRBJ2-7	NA	TGTGCCAGCAGCTTAGGGCAGGCTACCTACGAGCAGTACTTC	CASSLGQATYEQYF
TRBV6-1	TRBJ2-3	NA	TGTGCCAGCAGCACGGACAATGCTAGCACAGATACGCAGTATTTT	CASSTDNASTDTQYF
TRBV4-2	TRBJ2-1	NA	TGTGCCAGCAGCCAAGACGAGAGTTACAATGAGCAGTTCTTC	CASSQDESYNEQFF
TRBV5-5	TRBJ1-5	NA	TGTGCCAGCAGCTTGTATGCAGAAACGTCGCCCCAGCATTTT	CASSLYAETSPQHF
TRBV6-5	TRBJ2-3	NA	TGTGCCAGCAGCCCTACGCGGGCGGATACGCAGTATTTT	CASSPTRADTQYF
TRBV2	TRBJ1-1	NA	TGTGCCAGCAGTCGGGACTTGAACACTGAAGCTTTCTTT	CASSRDLNTEAFF
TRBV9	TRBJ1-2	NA	TGTGCCAGCAGCGTAGGACAGCTCTATGGCTACACCTTC	CASSVGQLYGYTF
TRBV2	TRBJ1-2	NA	TGTGCCAGCAGTGAAAGTTCCGGCAGGGGAGTCTATGGCTACACCTTC	CASSESSGRGVYGYTF